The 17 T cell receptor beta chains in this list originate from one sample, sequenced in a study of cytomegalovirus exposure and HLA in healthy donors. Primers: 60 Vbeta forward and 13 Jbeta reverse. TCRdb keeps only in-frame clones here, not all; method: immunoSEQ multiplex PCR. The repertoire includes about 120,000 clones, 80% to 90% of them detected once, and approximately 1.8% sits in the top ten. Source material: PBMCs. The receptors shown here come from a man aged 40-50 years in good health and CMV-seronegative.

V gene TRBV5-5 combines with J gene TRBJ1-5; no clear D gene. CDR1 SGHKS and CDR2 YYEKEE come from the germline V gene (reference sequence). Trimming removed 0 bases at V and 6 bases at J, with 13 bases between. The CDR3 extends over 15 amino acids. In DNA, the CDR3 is TGTGCCAGCAGCTTGGTTCAGCGGGGAAGTCAGCCCCAGCATTTT. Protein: CASSLVQRGSQPQHF.

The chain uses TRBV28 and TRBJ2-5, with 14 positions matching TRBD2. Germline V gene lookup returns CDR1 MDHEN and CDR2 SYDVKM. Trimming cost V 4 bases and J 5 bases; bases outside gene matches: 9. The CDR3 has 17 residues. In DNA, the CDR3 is TGTGCCAGCAGTTCGACTAGCGGGAGGGCCTACGGTGAGACCCAGTACTTC. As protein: CASSSTSGRAYGETQYF.

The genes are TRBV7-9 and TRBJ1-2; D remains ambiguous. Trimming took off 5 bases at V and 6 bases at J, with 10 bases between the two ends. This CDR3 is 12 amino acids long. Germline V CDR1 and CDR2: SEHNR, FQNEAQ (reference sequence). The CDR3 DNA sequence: TGTGCCAGCAGCGACGGGTGGAATGGCTACACCTTC. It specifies CASSDGWNGYTF.

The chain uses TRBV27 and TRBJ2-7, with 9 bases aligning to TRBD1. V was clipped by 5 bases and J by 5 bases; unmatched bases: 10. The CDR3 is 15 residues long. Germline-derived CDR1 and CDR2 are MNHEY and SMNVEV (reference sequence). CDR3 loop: CASSVDRGPGDEQYF. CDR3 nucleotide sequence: TGTGCCAGCAGTGTGGACAGGGGCCCTGGGGACGAGCAGTACTTC.

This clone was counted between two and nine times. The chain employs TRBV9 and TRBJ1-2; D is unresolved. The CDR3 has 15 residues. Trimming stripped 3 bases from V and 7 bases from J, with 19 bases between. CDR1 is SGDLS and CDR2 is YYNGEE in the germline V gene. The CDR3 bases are TGTGCCAGCAGCGCCCCCGTAGGGAGACCCTTTGGCTACACCTTC. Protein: CASSAPVGRPFGYTF.

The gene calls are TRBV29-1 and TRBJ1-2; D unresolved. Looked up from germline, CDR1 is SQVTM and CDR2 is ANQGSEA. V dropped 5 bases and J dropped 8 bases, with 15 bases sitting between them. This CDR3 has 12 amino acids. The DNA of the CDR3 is TGCAGCGTTACTGGGGAGGGTGTGGGCTACACCTTC. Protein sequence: CSVTGEGVGYTF.

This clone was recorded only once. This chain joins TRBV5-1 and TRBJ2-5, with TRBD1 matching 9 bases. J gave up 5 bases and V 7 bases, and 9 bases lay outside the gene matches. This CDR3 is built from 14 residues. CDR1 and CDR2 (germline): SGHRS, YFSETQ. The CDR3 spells CASAGTGMLETQYF. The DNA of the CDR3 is TGCGCCAGCGCCGGGACAGGGATGTTGGAGACCCAGTACTTC.

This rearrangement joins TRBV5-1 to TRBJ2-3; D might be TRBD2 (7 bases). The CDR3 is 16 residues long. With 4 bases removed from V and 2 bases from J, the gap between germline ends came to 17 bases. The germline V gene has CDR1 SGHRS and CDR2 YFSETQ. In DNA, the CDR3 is TGCGCCAGCAGCCGGAGGGGGGGGCGCGACACAGATACGCAGTATTTT. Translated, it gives CASSRRGGRDTDTQYF. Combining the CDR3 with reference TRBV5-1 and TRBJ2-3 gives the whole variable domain KAGVTQTPRYLIKTRGQQVTLSCSPISGHRSVSWYQQTPGQGLQFLFEYFSETQRNKGNFPGRFSGRQFSNSRSEMNVSTLELGDSALYLCASSRRGGRDTDTQYFGPGTRLTVL.

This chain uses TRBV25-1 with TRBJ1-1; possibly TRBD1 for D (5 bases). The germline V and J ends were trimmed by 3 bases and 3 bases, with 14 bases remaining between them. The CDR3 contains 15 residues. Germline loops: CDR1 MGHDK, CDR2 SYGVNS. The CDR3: CASSDPRGGDTEAFF. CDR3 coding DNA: TGTGCCAGCAGTGACCCCCGCGGGGGGGACACTGAAGCTTTCTTT.

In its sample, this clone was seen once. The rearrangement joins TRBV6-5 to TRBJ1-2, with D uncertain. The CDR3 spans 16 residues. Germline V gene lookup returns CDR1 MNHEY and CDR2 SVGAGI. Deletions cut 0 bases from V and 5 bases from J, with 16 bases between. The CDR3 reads CASSYSIMGVGYGYTF. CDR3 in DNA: TGTGCCAGCAGTTACTCGATAATGGGAGTTGGATATGGCTACACCTTC.

The CDR3 DNA reads as TGTGCCACCCAGGATCCTCATAGCAATCAGCCCCAGCATTTT. Amino acid sequence: CATQDPHSNQPQHF. The chain employs TRBV6-6 and TRBJ1-5, with D unresolved. Per the germline V gene, CDR1 is MNHNY and CDR2 is SVGAGI (reference sequence). Deletions cut 10 bases from V and 0 bases from J, with 13 bases between. The CDR3 is 14 residues long.

CDR3 DNA sequence: TGTGCCAGCAGCTTAGACGGACTCAGCAATCAGCCCCAGCATTTT. It encodes CASSLDGLSNQPQHF. The chain employs TRBV7-8 and TRBJ1-5; no clear D. V lost 1 base to trimming and J lost 1 base, with 8 bases between them. The CDR3 is made up of 15 amino acids. The germline gives CDR1 SGHVS, CDR2 FQNEAQ.

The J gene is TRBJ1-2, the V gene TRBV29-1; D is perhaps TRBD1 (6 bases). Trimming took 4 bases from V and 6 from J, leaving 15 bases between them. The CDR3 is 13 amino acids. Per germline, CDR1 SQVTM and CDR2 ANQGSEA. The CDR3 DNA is TGCAGCGTTGTCGTAGGGGGAAGAGATGGCTACACCTTC. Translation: CSVVVGGRDGYTF.

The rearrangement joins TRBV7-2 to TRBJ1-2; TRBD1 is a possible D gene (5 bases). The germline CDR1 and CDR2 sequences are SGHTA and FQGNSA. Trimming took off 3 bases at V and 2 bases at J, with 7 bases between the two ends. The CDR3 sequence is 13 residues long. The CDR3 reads CASSFRENYGYTF. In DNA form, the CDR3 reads TGTGCCAGCAGCTTCAGGGAAAACTATGGCTACACCTTC.

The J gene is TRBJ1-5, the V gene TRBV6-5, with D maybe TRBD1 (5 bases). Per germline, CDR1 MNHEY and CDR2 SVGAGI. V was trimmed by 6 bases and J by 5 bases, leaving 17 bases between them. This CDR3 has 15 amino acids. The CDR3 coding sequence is TGTGCCAGCAGCCACGGTTACAGGTCGGATCAGCCCCAGCATTTT. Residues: CASSHGYRSDQPQHF.

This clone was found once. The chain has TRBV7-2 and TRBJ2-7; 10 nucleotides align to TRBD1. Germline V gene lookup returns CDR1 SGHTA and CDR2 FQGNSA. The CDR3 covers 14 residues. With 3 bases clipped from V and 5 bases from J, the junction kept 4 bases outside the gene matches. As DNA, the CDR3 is TGTGCCAGCAGCTTGGGGGACAGGGGACACGAGCAGTACTTC. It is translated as CASSLGDRGHEQYF.

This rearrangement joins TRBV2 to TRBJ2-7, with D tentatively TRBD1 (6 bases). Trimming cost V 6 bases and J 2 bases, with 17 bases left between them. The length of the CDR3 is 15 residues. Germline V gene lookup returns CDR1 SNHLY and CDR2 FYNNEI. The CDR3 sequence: CASRSPETGAYEQYF. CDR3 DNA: TGTGCCAGCAGATCGCCGGAGACAGGAGCCTACGAGCAGTACTTC.